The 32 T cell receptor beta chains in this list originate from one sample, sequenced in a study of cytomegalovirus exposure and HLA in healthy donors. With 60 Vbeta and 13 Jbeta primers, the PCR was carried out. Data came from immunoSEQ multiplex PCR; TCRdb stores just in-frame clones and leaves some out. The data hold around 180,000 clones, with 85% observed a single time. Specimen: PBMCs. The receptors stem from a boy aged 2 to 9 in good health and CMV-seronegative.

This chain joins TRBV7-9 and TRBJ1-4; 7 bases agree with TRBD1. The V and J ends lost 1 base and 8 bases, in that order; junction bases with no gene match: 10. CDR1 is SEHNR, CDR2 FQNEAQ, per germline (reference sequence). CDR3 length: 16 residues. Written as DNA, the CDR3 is TGTGCCAGCAGCTTAGTTGAGACAGGGAAGGGCGAAAAACTGTTTTTT. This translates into CASSLVETGKGEKLFF.

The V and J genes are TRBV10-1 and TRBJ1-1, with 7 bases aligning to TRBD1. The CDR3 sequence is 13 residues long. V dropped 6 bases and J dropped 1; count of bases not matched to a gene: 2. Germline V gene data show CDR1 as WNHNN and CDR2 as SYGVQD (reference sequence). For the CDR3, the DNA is TGCGCCAGCAGGGACAGGCAGAACACTGAAGCTTTCTTT. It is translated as CASRDRQNTEAFF.

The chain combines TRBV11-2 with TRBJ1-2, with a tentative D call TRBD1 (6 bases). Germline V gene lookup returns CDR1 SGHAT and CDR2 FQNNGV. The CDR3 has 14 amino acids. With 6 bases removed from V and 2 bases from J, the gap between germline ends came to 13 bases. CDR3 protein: CASSNLQGNYGYTF. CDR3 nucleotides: TGTGCCAGCAGTAACTTACAGGGAAACTATGGCTACACCTTC.

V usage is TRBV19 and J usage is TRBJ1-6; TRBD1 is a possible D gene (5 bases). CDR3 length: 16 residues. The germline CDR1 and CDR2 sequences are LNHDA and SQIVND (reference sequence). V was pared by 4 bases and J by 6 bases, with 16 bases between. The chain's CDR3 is CASSRIPDRLNSPLHF. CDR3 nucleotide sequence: TGTGCCAGTAGTAGGATTCCTGACAGACTTAATTCACCCCTCCACTTT.

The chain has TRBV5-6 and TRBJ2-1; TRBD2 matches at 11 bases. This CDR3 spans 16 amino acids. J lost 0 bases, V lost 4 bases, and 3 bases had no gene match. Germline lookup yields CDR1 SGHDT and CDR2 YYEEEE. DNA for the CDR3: TGTGCCAGCAGCGGCCTAGCGGGGGGCTCCTACAATGAGCAGTTCTTC. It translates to CASSGLAGGSYNEQFF.

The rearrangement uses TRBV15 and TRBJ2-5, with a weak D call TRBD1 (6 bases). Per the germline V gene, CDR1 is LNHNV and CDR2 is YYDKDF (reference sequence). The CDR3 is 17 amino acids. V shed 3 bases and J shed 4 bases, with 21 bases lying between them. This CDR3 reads CATSRPARQDIPETQYF. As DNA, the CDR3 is TGTGCCACCAGCAGGCCCGCCCGACAGGATATCCCAGAGACCCAGTACTTC.

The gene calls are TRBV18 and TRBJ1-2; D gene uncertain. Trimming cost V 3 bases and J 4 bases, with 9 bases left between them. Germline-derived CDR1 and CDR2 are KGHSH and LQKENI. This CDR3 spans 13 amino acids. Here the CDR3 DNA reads TGTGCCAGCTCACCTCCGGGAGGCTATGGCTACACCTTC. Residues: CASSPPGGYGYTF. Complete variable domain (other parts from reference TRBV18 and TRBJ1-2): NAGVMQNPRHLVRRRGQEARLRCSPMKGHSHVYWYRQLPEEGLKFMVYLQKENIIDESGMPKERFSAEFPKEGPSILRIQQVVRGDSAAYFCASSPPGGYGYTFGSGTRLTVV.

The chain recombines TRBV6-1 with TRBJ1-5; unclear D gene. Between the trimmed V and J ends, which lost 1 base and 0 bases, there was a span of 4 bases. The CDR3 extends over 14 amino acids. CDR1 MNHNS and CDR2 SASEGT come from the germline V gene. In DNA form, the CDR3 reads TGTGCCAGCAGTGAAGGTTATAGCAATCAGCCCCAGCATTTT. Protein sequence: CASSEGYSNQPQHF.

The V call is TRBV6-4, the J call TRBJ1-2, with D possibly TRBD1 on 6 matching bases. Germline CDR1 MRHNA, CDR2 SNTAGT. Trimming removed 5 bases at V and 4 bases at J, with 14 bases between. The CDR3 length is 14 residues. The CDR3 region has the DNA TGTGCCAGCAGTACCGGACAGTCACTCTATGGCTACACCTTC. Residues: CASSTGQSLYGYTF.

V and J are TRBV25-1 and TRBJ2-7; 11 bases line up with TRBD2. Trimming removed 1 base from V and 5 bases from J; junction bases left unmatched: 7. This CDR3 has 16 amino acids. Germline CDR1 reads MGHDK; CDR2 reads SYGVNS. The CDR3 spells CASSESASGRLHEQYF. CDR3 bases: TGTGCCAGCAGTGAATCGGCTAGCGGGAGGCTCCACGAGCAGTACTTC.

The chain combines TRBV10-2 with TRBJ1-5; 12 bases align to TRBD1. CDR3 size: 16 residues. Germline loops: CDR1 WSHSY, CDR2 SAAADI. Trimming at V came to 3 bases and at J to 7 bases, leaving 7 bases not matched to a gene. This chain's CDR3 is CASSDSTGTGGQPQHF. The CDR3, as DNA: TGCGCCAGCAGTGATTCTACCGGGACAGGGGGCCAGCCCCAGCATTTT.

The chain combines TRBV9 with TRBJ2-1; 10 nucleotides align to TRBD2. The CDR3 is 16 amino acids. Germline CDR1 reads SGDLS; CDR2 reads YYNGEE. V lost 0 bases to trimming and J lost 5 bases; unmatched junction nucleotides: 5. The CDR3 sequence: CASSVVASGGHNEQFF. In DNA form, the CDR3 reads TGTGCCAGCAGCGTAGTCGCTAGCGGGGGTCACAATGAGCAGTTCTTC.

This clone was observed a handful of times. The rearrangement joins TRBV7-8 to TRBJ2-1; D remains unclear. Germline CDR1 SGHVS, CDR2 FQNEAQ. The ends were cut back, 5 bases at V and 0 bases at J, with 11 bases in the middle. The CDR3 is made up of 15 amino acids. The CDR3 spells CASSLRVSSYNEQFF. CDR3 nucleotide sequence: TGTGCCAGCAGCCTTCGGGTGAGCTCCTACAATGAGCAGTTCTTC.

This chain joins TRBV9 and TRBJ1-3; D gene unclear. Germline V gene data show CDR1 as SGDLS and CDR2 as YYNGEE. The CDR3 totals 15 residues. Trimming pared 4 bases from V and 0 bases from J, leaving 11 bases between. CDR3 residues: CASSSSGNSGNTIYF. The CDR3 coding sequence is TGTGCCAGCAGCTCGTCCGGGAACTCTGGAAACACCATATATTTT.

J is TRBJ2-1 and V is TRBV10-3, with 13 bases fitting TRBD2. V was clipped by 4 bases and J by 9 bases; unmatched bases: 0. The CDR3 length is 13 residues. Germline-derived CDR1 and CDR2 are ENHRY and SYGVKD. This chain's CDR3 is CAISGTSGSEQFF. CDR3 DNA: TGTGCCATCAGTGGGACTAGCGGGAGTGAGCAGTTCTTC.

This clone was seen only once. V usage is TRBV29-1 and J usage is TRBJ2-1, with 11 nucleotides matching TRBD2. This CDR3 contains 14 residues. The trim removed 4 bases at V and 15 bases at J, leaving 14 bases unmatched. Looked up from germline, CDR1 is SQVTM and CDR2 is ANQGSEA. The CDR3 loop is CSVVGLAGGTPGFF. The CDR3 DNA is TGCAGCGTTGTGGGGCTAGCGGGAGGAACGCCCGGGTTCTTC.

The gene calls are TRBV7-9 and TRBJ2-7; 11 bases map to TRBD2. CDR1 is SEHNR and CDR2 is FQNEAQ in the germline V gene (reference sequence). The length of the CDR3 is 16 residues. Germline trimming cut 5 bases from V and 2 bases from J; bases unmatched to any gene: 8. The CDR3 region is CASSPRLAGNPYEQYF. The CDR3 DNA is TGTGCCAGCAGCCCGCGACTAGCGGGAAATCCCTACGAGCAGTACTTC. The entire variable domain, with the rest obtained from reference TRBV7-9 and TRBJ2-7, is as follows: DTGVSQNPRHKITKRGQNVTFRCDPISEHNRLYWYRQTLGQGPEFLTYFQNEAQLEKSRLLSDRFSAERPKGSFSTLEIQRTEQGDSAMYLCASSPRLAGNPYEQYFGPGTRLTVT.

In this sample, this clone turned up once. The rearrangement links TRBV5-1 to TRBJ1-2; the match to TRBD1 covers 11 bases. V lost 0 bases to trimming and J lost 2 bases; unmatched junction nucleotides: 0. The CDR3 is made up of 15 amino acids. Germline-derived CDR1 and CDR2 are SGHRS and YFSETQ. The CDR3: CASSLGTGGNYGYTF. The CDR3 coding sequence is TGCGCCAGCAGCTTGGGGACAGGGGGCAACTATGGCTACACCTTC. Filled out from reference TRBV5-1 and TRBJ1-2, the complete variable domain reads KAGVTQTPRYLIKTRGQQVTLSCSPISGHRSVSWYQQTPGQGLQFLFEYFSETQRNKGNFPGRFSGRQFSNSRSEMNVSTLELGDSALYLCASSLGTGGNYGYTFGSGTRLTVV.

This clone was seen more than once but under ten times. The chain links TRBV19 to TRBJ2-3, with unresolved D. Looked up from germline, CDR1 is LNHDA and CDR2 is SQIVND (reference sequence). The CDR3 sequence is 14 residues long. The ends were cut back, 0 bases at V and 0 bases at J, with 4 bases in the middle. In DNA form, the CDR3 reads TGTGCCAGTAGTATAGATATCAGCACAGATACGCAGTATTTT. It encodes CASSIDISTDTQYF.

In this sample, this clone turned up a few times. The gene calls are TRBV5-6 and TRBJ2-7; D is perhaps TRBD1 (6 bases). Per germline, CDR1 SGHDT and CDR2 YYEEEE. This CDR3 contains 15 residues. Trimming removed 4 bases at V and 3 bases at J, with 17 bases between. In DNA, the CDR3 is TGTGCCAGCAGCCCGGTTGGACAGAGATACTACGAGCAGTACGTC. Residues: CASSPVGQRYYEQYV.

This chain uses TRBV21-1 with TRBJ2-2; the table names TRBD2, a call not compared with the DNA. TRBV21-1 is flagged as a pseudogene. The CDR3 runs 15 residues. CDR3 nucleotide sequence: TGTGCCAGCAGCTTCGCCCCCATGAGGACCGGGGAGCTGTTTTTT. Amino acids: CASSFAPMRTGELFF.

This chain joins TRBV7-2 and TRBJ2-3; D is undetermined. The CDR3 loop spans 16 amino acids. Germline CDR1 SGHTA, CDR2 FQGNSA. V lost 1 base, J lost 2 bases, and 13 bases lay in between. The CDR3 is CASSLGSVTTTDTQYF. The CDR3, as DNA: TGTGCCAGCAGCTTAGGATCCGTAACTACCACAGATACGCAGTATTTT.

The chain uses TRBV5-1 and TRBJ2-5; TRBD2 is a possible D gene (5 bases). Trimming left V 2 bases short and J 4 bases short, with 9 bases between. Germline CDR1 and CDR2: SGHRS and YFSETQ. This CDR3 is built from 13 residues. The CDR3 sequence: CASSLGRGETQYF. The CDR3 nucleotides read TGCGCCAGCAGCTTAGGTCGGGGAGAGACCCAGTACTTC.

CDR3 region: CASGLVGQGSYTGELFF. CDR3 nucleotides: TGTGCTAGTGGTTTGGTCGGTCAGGGGAGTTACACCGGGGAGCTGTTTTTT. The chain joins TRBV12-5 to TRBJ2-2; a weak D match, TRBD1 (6 bases). The CDR3 is 17 amino acids. Germline V gene lookup returns CDR1 LGHNT and CDR2 FRNRAP. Trimming removed 0 bases at V and 3 bases at J, with 14 bases between. The full variable domain, with the rest looked up from reference TRBV12-5 and TRBJ2-2, is DARVTQTPRHKVTEMGQEVTMRCQPILGHNTVFWYRQTMMQGLELLAYFRNRAPLDDSGMPKDRFSAEMPDATLATLKIQPSEPRDSAVYFCASGLVGQGSYTGELFFGEGSRLTVL.

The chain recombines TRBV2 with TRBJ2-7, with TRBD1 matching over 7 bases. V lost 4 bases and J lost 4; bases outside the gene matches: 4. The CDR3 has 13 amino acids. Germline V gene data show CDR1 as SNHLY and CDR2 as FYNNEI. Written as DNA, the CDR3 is TGTGCCAGCAGTGTAAACAGGGGATACGAGCAGTACGTC. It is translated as CASSVNRGYEQYV.

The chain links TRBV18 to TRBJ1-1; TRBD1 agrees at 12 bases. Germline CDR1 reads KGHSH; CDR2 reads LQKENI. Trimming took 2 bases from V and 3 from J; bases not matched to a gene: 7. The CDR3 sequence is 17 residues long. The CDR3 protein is CASSPFGTGGVDTEAFF. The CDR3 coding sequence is TGTGCCAGCTCACCATTCGGGACAGGGGGCGTGGACACTGAAGCTTTCTTT.

The CDR3 DNA follows: TGTGCCAGCAGCCAAGAAGTGATAGCGGGAGACACCGGGGAGCTGTTTTTT. It translates to CASSQEVIAGDTGELFF. The chain has TRBV14 and TRBJ2-2; TRBD2 agrees at 9 bases. The J segment lost 3 bases and the V segment lost 0 bases, leaving 5 bases of the junction unmatched. Germline CDR1 SGHDN, CDR2 FVKESK. This CDR3 contains 17 residues.

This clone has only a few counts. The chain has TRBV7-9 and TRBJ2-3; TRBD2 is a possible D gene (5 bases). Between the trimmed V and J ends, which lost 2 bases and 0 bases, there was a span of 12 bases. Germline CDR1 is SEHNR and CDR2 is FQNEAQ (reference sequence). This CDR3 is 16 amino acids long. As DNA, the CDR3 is TGTGCCAGCAGCTTACGTGCGGGCCTGAGCACAGATACGCAGTATTTT. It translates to CASSLRAGLSTDTQYF. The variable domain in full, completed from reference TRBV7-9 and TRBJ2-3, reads DTGVSQNPRHKITKRGQNVTFRCDPISEHNRLYWYRQTLGQGPEFLTYFQNEAQLEKSRLLSDRFSAERPKGSFSTLEIQRTEQGDSAMYLCASSLRAGLSTDTQYFGPGTRLTVL.

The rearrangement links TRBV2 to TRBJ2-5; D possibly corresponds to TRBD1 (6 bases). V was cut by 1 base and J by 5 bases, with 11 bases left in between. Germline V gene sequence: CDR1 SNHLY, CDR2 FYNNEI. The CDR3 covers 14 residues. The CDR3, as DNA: TGTGCCAGCAGTGAAGACAGGGTGGGCGAGACCCAGTACTTC. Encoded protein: CASSEDRVGETQYF.

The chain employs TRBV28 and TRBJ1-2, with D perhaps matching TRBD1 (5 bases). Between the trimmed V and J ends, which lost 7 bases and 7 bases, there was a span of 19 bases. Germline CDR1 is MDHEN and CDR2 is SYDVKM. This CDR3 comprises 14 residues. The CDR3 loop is CASILNGGNFGYTF. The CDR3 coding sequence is TGTGCCAGCATCCTAAACGGGGGGAATTTTGGCTACACCTTC.

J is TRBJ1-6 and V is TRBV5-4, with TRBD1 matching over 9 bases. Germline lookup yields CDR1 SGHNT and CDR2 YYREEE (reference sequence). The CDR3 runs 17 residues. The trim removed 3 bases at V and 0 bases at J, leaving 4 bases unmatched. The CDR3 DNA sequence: TGTGCCAGCAGCTGGAGGGGACAGGGCTCCTATAATTCACCCCTCCACTTT. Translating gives CASSWRGQGSYNSPLHF.

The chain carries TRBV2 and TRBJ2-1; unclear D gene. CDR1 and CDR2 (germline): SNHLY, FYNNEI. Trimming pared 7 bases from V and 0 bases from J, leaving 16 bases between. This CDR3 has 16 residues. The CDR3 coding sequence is TGTGCCAGCACGAAAGCCTACGCGAGCTCCTACAATGAGCAGTTCTTC. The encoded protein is CASTKAYASSYNEQFF. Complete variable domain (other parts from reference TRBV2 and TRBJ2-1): EPEVTQTPSHQVTQMGQEVILRCVPISNHLYFYWYRQILGQKVEFLVSFYNNEISEKSEIFDDQFSVERPDGSNFTLKIRSTKLEDSAMYFCASTKAYASSYNEQFFGPGTRLTVL.